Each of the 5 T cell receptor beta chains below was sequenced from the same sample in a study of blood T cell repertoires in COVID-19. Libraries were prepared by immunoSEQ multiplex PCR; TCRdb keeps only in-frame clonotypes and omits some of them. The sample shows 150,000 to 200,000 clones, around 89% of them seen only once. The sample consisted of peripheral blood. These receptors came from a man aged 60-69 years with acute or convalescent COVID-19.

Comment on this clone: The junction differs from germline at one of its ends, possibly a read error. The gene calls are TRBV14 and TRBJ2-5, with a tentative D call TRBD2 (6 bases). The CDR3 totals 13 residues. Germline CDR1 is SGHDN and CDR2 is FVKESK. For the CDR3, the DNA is TGTGCCAGCAGCCAAGAGTCTAGCGAGAGCCAGTACTTC. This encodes CASSQESSESQYF. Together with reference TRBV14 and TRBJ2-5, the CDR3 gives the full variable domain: EAGVTQFPSHSVIEKGQTVTLRCDPISGHDNLYWYRRVMGKEIKFLLHFVKESKQDESGMPNNRFLAERTGGTYSTLKVQPAELEDSGVYFCASSQESSESQYFGPGTRLLVL.

The CDR3 sequence: CASSLVMAFF. DNA of the CDR3: TGTGCCAGCAGCTTAGTAATGGCTTTCTTT. The genes are TRBV7-9 and TRBJ1-1, with D hard to call. The length of the CDR3 is 10 residues. The V gene lost 1 base and the J gene lost 11 bases, with 5 bases spanning the gap. From germline, CDR1 is SEHNR and CDR2 FQNEAQ (reference sequence). The variable domain in full, with the rest retrieved from reference TRBV7-9 and TRBJ1-1, is DTGVSQNPRHKITKRGQNVTFRCDPISEHNRLYWYRQTLGQGPEFLTYFQNEAQLEKSRLLSDRFSAERPKGSFSTLEIQRTEQGDSAMYLCASSLVMAFFGQGTRLTVV.

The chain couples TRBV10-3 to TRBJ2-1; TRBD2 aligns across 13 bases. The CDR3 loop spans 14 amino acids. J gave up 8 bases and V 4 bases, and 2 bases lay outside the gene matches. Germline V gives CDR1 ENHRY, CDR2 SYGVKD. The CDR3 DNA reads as TGTGCCATCAGTGGGACTAGCGGGAGTGATGAGCAGTTCTTC. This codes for CAISGTSGSDEQFF.

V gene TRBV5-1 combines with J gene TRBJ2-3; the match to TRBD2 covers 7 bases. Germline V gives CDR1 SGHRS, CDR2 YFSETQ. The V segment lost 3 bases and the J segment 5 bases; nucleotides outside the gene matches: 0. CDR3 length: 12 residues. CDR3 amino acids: CASSSSGDTQYF. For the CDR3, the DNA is TGCGCCAGCAGCTCTAGCGGAGATACGCAGTATTTT.

Here the CDR3 reads CASSQSIGGYQPQHF. For the CDR3, the DNA is TGTGCCAGCAGCCAATCAATCGGGGGGTATCAGCCCCAGCATTTT. The rearrangement uses TRBV3-1 (or the pseudogene TRBV3-2) and TRBJ1-5, with a weak D call TRBD1 (5 bases). This CDR3 comprises 15 residues. Trimming removed 2 bases from V and 5 bases from J, with 13 bases in between. Germline V lookup: CDR1 LGHDT, CDR2 YNNKEL (reference sequence).